This is a list of T cell receptor beta chains from one sample in a study of regulatory T cells in long-lasting Graves disease. TCRdb reprocessed the multiplex PCR reads via MiXCR and lists one record per CDR3 protein. The sample carries just over 600,000 distinct CDR3 sequences, less than 20% recorded once. These sequences were also reported in another study, on T cells in Graves' hyperthyroidism and ophthalmopathy.

Sequenced here: peripheral blood mononuclear cells (PBMCs), sampled at new diagnosis, from a patient treated with antithyroid drugs. Receptors originate from a woman aged 25-40 years with Graves disease. Each CDR3 is given with its conserved first and last residue. The D gene is left open where the match is weak. Clone sizes are given selectively: once, few, many, or a class where the clone is expanded.

clone size,J gene,D gene,V gene,CDR3 protein,CDR3 DNA
few,TRBJ2-7,.,TRBV19,CASSIGRTSSYEQYF,TGTGCCAGTAGTATCGGCAGGACGAGTTCCTACGAGCAGTACTTC
.,TRBJ1-5,.,TRBV3-1,CASSAGGDQPQHF,TGTGCCAGCAGCGCGGGTGGAGATCAGCCCCAGCATTTT
few,TRBJ1-5,.,TRBV20-1,CSARDEGGPSSKPQHF,TGCAGTGCTAGAGATGAGGGAGGGCCAAGTTCGAAGCCCCAGCATTTT
.,TRBJ2-7,TRBD2,TRBV6-2/TRBV6-3,CASSYVARPGLADYEQYF,TGTGCCAGCAGTTACGTTGCTCGTCCAGGACTAGCGGACTACGAGCAGTACTTC
many,TRBJ1-2,.,TRBV28,CASSTVERRHYGYTF,TGTGCCAGCAGTACCGTTGAAAGGCGGCACTATGGCTACACCTTC
many,TRBJ1-2,TRBD1,TRBV28,CASSNGTGYRYGYTF,TGTGCCAGCAGTAACGGGACAGGGTATCGGTATGGCTACACCTTC
few,TRBJ1-5,.,TRBV19,CASSTSTFGRQNQPQHF,TGTGCCAGTAGTACCTCTACATTTGGACGGCAGAATCAGCCCCAGCATTTT
many,TRBJ2-1,.,TRBV7-8,CASSLGVANYNEQFF,TGTGCCAGCAGCTTAGGTGTAGCGAATTACAATGAGCAGTTCTTC
many,TRBJ2-5,.,TRBV12-3/TRBV12-4,CASSSQNRETQYF,TGTGCCAGCAGTTCTCAAAACCGAGAGACCCAGTACTTC
few,TRBJ1-2,TRBD1,TRBV7-3,CASSLTARTGGYGHTF,TGTGCCAGCAGCTTAACGGCCCGGACAGGCGGCTATGGCCACACCTTC
many,TRBJ2-7,.,TRBV28,CATTGGRFSGRTYEQYF,TGTGCCACCACCGGGGGTAGGTTTTCCGGCAGGACCTACGAGCAGTACTTC
.,TRBJ1-4,.,TRBV20-1,CSALAWEKLFF,TGCAGTGCCCTTGCGTGGGAAAAACTGTTTTTT
.,TRBJ2-1,TRBD2,TRBV24-1,CATSGTPTPGGAYNEQFF,TGTGCCACCAGTGGTACCCCGACCCCCGGGGGGGCTTACAATGAGCAGTTCTTC
many,TRBJ2-2,TRBD2,TRBV2,CASGGEAGELFF,TGTGCCAGCGGGGGGGAAGCCGGGGAGCTGTTTTTT
.,TRBJ2-3,TRBD2,TRBV12-3/TRBV12-4,CASSSALAGGADTQYF,TGTGCCAGCAGCTCTGCTCTAGCGGGAGGGGCAGATACGCAGTATTTT
many,TRBJ2-1,.,TRBV11-2,CASSLVLHEQFF,TGTGCCAGCAGCTTAGTTCTCCATGAGCAGTTCTTC
.,TRBJ2-1,.,TRBV9,CASSVELASEQFF,TGTGCCAGCAGCGTAGAGCTAGCGAGTGAGCAGTTCTTC
few,TRBJ1-2,TRBD1,TRBV13,CASSLTYRGEGYTF,TGTGCCAGCAGCCTGACCTACAGGGGGGAGGGCTACACCTTC
many,TRBJ2-5,.,TRBV11-2,CASSLVGSTKGETQYF,TGTGCCAGCAGCTTAGTCGGGTCCACCAAGGGAGAGACCCAGTACTTC
.,TRBJ2-4,.,TRBV20-1,CSATSGQWDIQYF,TGCAGTGCGACGTCCGGACAATGGGACATTCAGTACTTC
.,TRBJ2-7,.,TRBV7-2,CASSLSVAVEQYF,TGTGCCAGCAGCTTATCGGTTGCAGTCGAGCAGTACTTC
many,TRBJ2-3,.,TRBV10-3,CATGAAGSTDTQYF,TGTGCGACGGGAGCGGCCGGGAGCACAGATACGCAGTATTTT
many,TRBJ2-6,.,TRBV10-3,CAIRGAGANVLTF,TGTGCCATCCGAGGGGCTGGGGCCAACGTCCTGACTTTC
many,TRBJ1-2,.,TRBV12-3/TRBV12-4,CASEPVPGFFPNGYTF,TGTGCCAGCGAGCCCGTCCCAGGGTTTTTTCCAAATGGCTACACCTTC
many,TRBJ1-2,TRBD1,TRBV6-1,CASYETGGNGYTF,TGTGCCAGCTATGAGACAGGGGGTAATGGCTACACCTTC
many,TRBJ2-7,.,TRBV12-3/TRBV12-4,CASSLRGPHEQYF,TGTGCCAGCAGTTTAAGAGGTCCCCACGAGCAGTACTTC
.,TRBJ2-4,TRBD1,TRBV13,CASSLLGTGQNIQYF,TGTGCCAGCAGCTTACTGGGGACAGGACAAAACATTCAGTACTTC
few,TRBJ2-6,.,TRBV12-3/TRBV12-4,CASSFGLAEANVLTF,TGTGCCAGCAGTTTCGGACTGGCCGAGGCCAACGTCCTGACTTTC
many,TRBJ1-4,.,TRBV2,CASRYRALGGKLFF,TGTGCCAGCAGGTACAGGGCCCTTGGAGGAAAACTGTTTTTT
many,TRBJ2-3,.,TRBV7-3,CASSLSPAGRTDTQYF,TGTGCCAGCAGCTTAAGCCCCGCCGGACGCACAGATACGCAGTATTTT
few,TRBJ2-3,.,TRBV7-6,CASSLGGESYGGTQYF,TGTGCCAGCAGCTTAGGGGGCGAATCCTACGGGGGAACGCAGTATTTT
many,TRBJ2-7,TRBD1,TRBV12-3/TRBV12-4,CASRGPSYEQYF,TGTGCCAGTAGGGGGCCCTCCTACGAGCAGTACTTC
.,TRBJ1-4,.,TRBV19,CASTGLGGGEKLFF,TGTGCCAGTACCGGACTCGGGGGGGGCGAAAAACTGTTTTTT
many,TRBJ2-7,TRBD2,TRBV12-3/TRBV12-4,CASSSDGRSYEQYF,TGTGCCAGCAGTTCGGACGGGAGGTCCTACGAGCAGTACTTC
few,TRBJ2-3,TRBD2,TRBV12-3/TRBV12-4,CASSLRGLATDTQYF,TGTGCCAGCAGTTTAAGGGGACTAGCAACAGATACGCAGTATTTT
many,TRBJ1-2,.,TRBV28,CASSLEGWSAYGYTF,TGTGCCAGCAGTTTAGAGGGCTGGAGTGCATATGGCTACACCTTC
.,TRBJ2-5,TRBD2,TRBV24-1,CATSAGGGTQYF,TGTGCCACCAGTGCGGGAGGGGGGACCCAGTACTTC
.,TRBJ2-1,.,TRBV10-3,CASSPGRGAARNEQFF,TGTGCCAGCAGCCCCGGCCGGGGGGCGGCCCGGAATGAGCAGTTCTTC
.,TRBJ2-1,TRBD2,TRBV20-1,CSARDLGAGGQFF,TGCAGTGCTAGAGATCTGGGAGCGGGGGGGCAGTTCTTC
.,TRBJ2-7,TRBD1,TRBV20-1,CSAIFTGGEFYEQYF,TGCAGTGCTATCTTCACAGGGGGCGAGTTCTACGAGCAGTACTTC
many,TRBJ2-4,TRBD2,TRBV2,CASSLLAGVLAKNIQYF,TGTGCCAGCAGTTTACTAGCGGGCGTCCTAGCCAAAAACATTCAGTACTTC
.,TRBJ2-7,.,TRBV3-1,CASSQDHTRGAEQYF,TGTGCCAGCAGCCAAGATCACACAAGGGGGGCAGAGCAGTACTTC
many,TRBJ2-2,.,TRBV6-1,CASSEVGLPGELFF,TGTGCCAGCAGTGAAGTCGGACTACCCGGGGAGCTGTTTTTT
many,TRBJ2-1,TRBD2,TRBV5-1,CASSSAGAGYEQFF,TGCGCCAGCAGCTCAGCGGGAGCGGGCTATGAGCAGTTCTTC
many,TRBJ1-5,.,TRBV27,CASSPTGDLGQPQHF,TGTGCCAGCAGTCCAACCGGGGACCTAGGTCAGCCCCAGCATTTT
few,TRBJ2-3,TRBD2,TRBV6-1,CASGNQGGLAGVDTQYF,TGTGCCAGCGGAAATCAAGGGGGGCTAGCGGGAGTAGATACGCAGTATTTT
.,TRBJ1-1,.,TRBV5-1,CASRLWTAMNTEAFF,TGCGCCAGCAGATTGTGGACAGCAATGAACACTGAAGCTTTCTTT